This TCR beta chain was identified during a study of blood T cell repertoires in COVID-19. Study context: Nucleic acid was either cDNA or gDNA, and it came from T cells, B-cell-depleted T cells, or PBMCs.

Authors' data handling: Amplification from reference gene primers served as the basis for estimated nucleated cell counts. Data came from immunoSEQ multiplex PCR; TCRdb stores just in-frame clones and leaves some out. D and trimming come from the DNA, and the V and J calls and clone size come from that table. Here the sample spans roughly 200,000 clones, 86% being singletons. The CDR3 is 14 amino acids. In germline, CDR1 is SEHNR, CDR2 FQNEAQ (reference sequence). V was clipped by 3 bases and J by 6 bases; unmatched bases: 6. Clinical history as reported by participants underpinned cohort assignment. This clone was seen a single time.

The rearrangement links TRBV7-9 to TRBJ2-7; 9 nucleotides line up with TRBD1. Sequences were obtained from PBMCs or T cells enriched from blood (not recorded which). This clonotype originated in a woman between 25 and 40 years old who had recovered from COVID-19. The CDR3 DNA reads TGTGCCAGCAGCTTCCGGGGACAGGGAAGCGAGCAGTACTTC. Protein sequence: CASSFRGQGSEQYF.